This T cell receptor (beta chain) stems from a study of sequential checkpoint blockade in melanoma. Clones were read by immunoSEQ multiplex PCR, and TCRdb kept only the in-frame ones, dropping some. The profile shows 15,000 to 20,000 clones, 70% of them singletons. Documented treatment: randomized to nivolumab then ipilimumab (arm A) or the reverse (arm B). This CDR3 has 16 amino acids. Trimming removed 6 bases at V and 4 bases at J, with 21 bases between. The count of this clone is one. The chain combines TRBV23-1 with TRBJ1-2; tentative D call: TRBD1 (6 bases). TRBV23-1 is an ORF, and what it does is uncertain. The receptor was derived from a human donor with melanoma. The sample was CD8+ T cells sorted from blood (inferred from file names), taken from a patient given nivolumab and ipilimumab in sequence. The CDR3 nucleotides read TGCGCCAGCAGCCCAAGGGCGGGGGGCGTCGTCTATGGCTACACCTTC. As protein: CASSPRAGGVVYGYTF.